This T cell receptor (beta chain) was retrieved from a study of blood T cell repertoires in COVID-19. Germline assignment: CDR1 MDHEN and CDR2 SYDVKM. CDR3 length equals 15 residues. V was pared by 2 bases and J by 0 bases, with 8 bases between. Original methodology: Amplification with reference gene primers provided the estimates of nucleated cell counts. Data came from immunoSEQ multiplex PCR; TCRdb stores just in-frame clones and leaves some out. That table supplies the V and J calls and clone size; D and trimming were determined from the DNA. The table has around 250,000 clones, 80% to 85% seen once.

The V and J genes are TRBV28 and TRBJ2-1, with a possible D match to TRBD2 (5 bases). This sequence was found in a middle-aged woman who had recovered from COVID-19. What was sequenced was peripheral blood. The CDR3 coding sequence is TGTGCCAGCAGTTTAATCCTAGCCTCCTACAATGAGCAGTTCTTC. It codes for CASSLILASYNEQFF.